The source of this T cell receptor beta chain is a study of blood T cell repertoires in COVID-19. Study-wide background: COVID-19 samples, acute and convalescent, were from the United States, Italy and Spain. The cDNA or gDNA used as material had been derived from T cells, B-cell-depleted T cells, or PBMCs.

In the source study's methods: Reference gene primer amplification in the assay estimated nucleated cell counts. Produced via immunoSEQ multiplex PCR; TCRdb's table is partial and in-frame only. The V and J calls and clone size come from that table; D and trimming were worked out from the DNA. The sample carries a few hundred thousand clones, approximately 89% recorded once. The trim removed 4 bases at V and 4 bases at J, leaving 17 bases unmatched. Germline loops: CDR1 MDHEN, CDR2 SYDVKM. The CDR3 loop spans 19 amino acids. This receptor was identified in a woman aged 55-69 years with acute or convalescent COVID-19. V gene TRBV28 combines with J gene TRBJ2-2; TRBD1 agrees at 8 bases. Sequencing was carried out using peripheral blood. The CDR3 bases are TGTGCCAGCAGTTCCCCTCTTCAGCCGGGGCAGGGGGCCACCGGGGAGCTGTTTTTT. Protein sequence: CASSSPLQPGQGATGELFF.